Listed here are 28 T cell receptor beta chains from one sample, sequenced in a study of cytomegalovirus exposure and HLA in healthy donors. With 60 Vbeta and 13 Jbeta primers, the PCR was carried out. TCRdb's table, derived via immunoSEQ multiplex PCR, lists solely in-frame clones and lacks some. The sample yields some 130,000 clones, around 80% seen once. The sequenced sample consisted of PBMCs. These TCRs come from a boy younger than 10 in good health and CMV-seronegative.

This chain uses TRBV5-1 with TRBJ1-3; D is unclear. Trimming took 0 bases from V and 0 from J, leaving 10 bases between them. CDR1 SGHRS and CDR2 YFSETQ come from the germline V gene. The CDR3 is made up of 16 amino acids. CDR3 region: CASSLDARDSGNTIYF. CDR3 bases: TGCGCCAGCAGCTTGGATGCGAGAGACTCTGGAAACACCATATATTTT.

J is TRBJ2-7 and V is TRBV9; D perhaps matches TRBD2 (6 bases). CDR3 length: 13 amino acids. Germline V gives CDR1 SGDLS, CDR2 YYNGEE. The V end lost 4 bases, the J end lost 6 bases, and 14 bases lay between the germline ends. The DNA for the CDR3 is TGTGCCAGCAGCCCAGTGGGGGGAGGCGAGCAGTACGTC. This encodes CASSPVGGGEQYV.

The chain combines TRBV28 with TRBJ2-3, with no clear D. This CDR3 contains 16 residues. V shed 2 bases and J shed 2 bases, with 14 bases lying between them. Germline values: CDR1 MDHEN, CDR2 SYDVKM. In DNA, the CDR3 is TGTGCCAGCAGTTTACGGCATCACAGCACCACAGATACGCAGTATTTT. Translating it yields CASSLRHHSTTDTQYF.

The chain joins TRBV14 to TRBJ2-7, with 8 bases lining up with TRBD1. The CDR3 runs 13 residues. Germline trimming cut 1 base from V and 6 bases from J; bases unmatched to any gene: 2. Per the germline V gene, CDR1 is SGHDN and CDR2 is FVKESK. The DNA of the CDR3 is TGTGCCAGCAGCCAAGCCGGGACAGGCGAGCAGTACGTC. Translating it yields CASSQAGTGEQYV.

The chain uses TRBV7-8 and TRBJ1-4; 7 bases map to TRBD1. V shed 5 bases and J 4 bases; nucleotides not matched to a gene: 1. Per germline, CDR1 SGHVS and CDR2 FQNEAQ. This CDR3 has 13 amino acids. CDR3 bases: TGTGCCAGCAGCAGACAGGGTAATGAAAAACTGTTTTTT. It specifies CASSRQGNEKLFF.

The table lists this clone with a few counts. This chain links TRBV9 with TRBJ1-1; no definite D call. Per the germline V gene, CDR1 is SGDLS and CDR2 is YYNGEE. The CDR3 sequence is 10 residues long. V lost 7 bases to trimming and J lost 6 bases, with 7 bases between them. The CDR3 DNA reads TGTGCCAGCCTCCTCCCTGAAGCTTTCTTT. Encoded protein: CASLLPEAFF. The variable domain in full, completed from reference TRBV9 and TRBJ1-1, reads DSGVTQTPKHLITATGQRVTLRCSPRSGDLSVYWYQQSLDQGLQFLIQYYNGEERAKGNILERFSAQQFPDLHSELNLSSLELGDSALYFCASLLPEAFFGQGTRLTVV.

The chain is built from TRBV7-6 and TRBJ1-4; no clear D gene. V lost 5 bases and J 7 bases, leaving 14 bases between the germline ends. The V gene's germline CDR1 is SGHVS and CDR2 FNYEAQ. This CDR3 contains 14 residues. The CDR3 spells CASSPPRLGEKLFF. The CDR3 DNA reads TGTGCCAGCAGCCCCCCCCGGCTAGGTGAAAAACTGTTTTTT.

The sample holds a few counts of this clone. The rearrangement joins TRBV25-1 to TRBJ2-1; TRBD1 aligns across 9 bases. Germline loops: CDR1 MGHDK, CDR2 SYGVNS. Trimming took 2 bases from V and 2 from J; bases not matched to a gene: 7. The CDR3 has 17 residues. The CDR3 DNA is TGTGCCAGCAGTGAACTCGGGACAGGGCGGCCCTACAATGAGCAGTTCTTC. Translating it yields CASSELGTGRPYNEQFF.

As concerns this clone: At the DNA level, this CDR3 is encoded by other sequences in the same sample as well. The chain employs TRBV4-2 and TRBJ2-3; 13 positions match TRBD2. Germline V CDR1 and CDR2: LGHNA, YNFKEQ. The CDR3 runs to 17 residues. V gave up 5 bases and J gave up 0 bases; unmatched junction bases: 5. The CDR3, as DNA: TGTGCCAGCAGCTTGGGACTAGCGGGGACAAGCACAGATACGCAGTATTTT. Translating gives CASSLGLAGTSTDTQYF.

Only one count was recorded for this clone. V usage is TRBV11-2 and J usage is TRBJ2-1, with 11 bases aligning to TRBD1. J gave up 7 bases and V 4 bases, and 6 bases lay outside the gene matches. The CDR3 length is 15 residues. CDR1 and CDR2 from the germline V gene are SGHAT and FQNNGV. The CDR3 DNA reads as TGTGCCAGCAGCTACCCGGGACAGGGGGTAAATGAGCAGTTCTTC. It encodes CASSYPGQGVNEQFF.

This sequence joins TRBV5-1 and TRBJ1-4; 9 bases are a match to TRBD1. Germline CDR1 reads SGHRS; CDR2 reads YFSETQ. CDR3 length: 17 residues. The V segment lost 4 bases and the J segment 1 base; nucleotides outside the gene matches: 8. The CDR3 region is CASSPEGTGRTNEKLFF. CDR3 sequence (DNA): TGCGCCAGCAGCCCGGAAGGGACAGGGAGAACTAATGAAAAACTGTTTTTT.

The chain combines TRBV6-5 with TRBJ2-7; possible D gene TRBD2, 5 bases. Trimming stripped 6 bases from V and 2 bases from J, with 11 bases between. Germline CDR1 and CDR2: MNHEY and SVGAGI. The CDR3 length is 13 residues. CDR3 coding DNA: TGTGCCAGCAGCTTCGACTATACCTACGAGCAGTACGTC. This encodes CASSFDYTYEQYV.

The chain links TRBV19 to TRBJ2-7, with a weak D call TRBD1 (5 bases). The CDR3 spans 15 residues. CDR1 is LNHDA, CDR2 SQIVND, per germline (reference sequence). Trimming removed 9 bases from V and 2 bases from J, with 20 bases in between. CDR3 bases: TGTGCCAGCGACACCCTCGACAGCTTACCCTACGAGCAGTACTTC. This gives the protein CASDTLDSLPYEQYF. Supplemented by reference TRBV19 and TRBJ2-7, the full variable domain reads DGGITQSPKYLFRKEGQNVTLSCEQNLNHDAMYWYRQDPGQGLRLIYYSQIVNDFQKGDIAEGYSVSREKKESFPLTVTSAQKNPTAFYLCASDTLDSLPYEQYFGPGTRLTVT.

The chain links TRBV9 to TRBJ2-5, with 8 bases that match TRBD1. The CDR3 extends over 15 amino acids. Germline V CDR1 and CDR2: SGDLS, YYNGEE. With V trimmed by 5 bases and J by 4 bases, 10 bases remained unmatched. CDR3 in DNA: TGTGCCAGCAGTCGTGACAGGGGTGGATTAGAGACCCAGTACTTC. Protein product: CASSRDRGGLETQYF.

V and J are TRBV13 and TRBJ2-1, with D possibly being TRBD1 (6 bases). From germline, CDR1 is PRHDT and CDR2 FYEKMQ (reference sequence). There are 15 residues in the CDR3. Trimming took 4 bases from V and 5 from J, leaving 15 bases between them. CDR3 sequence reads: CASSSEWDTNNEQFF. CDR3 bases: TGTGCCAGCAGCTCGGAGTGGGACACCAACAATGAGCAGTTCTTC.

CDR3 coding DNA: TGTGCCAGCAGCTTAGGGACAGTGCACACCGGGGAGCTGTTTTTT. Encoded protein: CASSLGTVHTGELFF. The chain has TRBV7-3 and TRBJ2-2; 7 nucleotides agree with TRBD1. Germline values: CDR1 SGHTA, CDR2 FQGTGA. The J segment lost 3 bases and the V segment lost 2 bases, leaving 3 bases of the junction unmatched. This CDR3 comprises 15 residues.

The gene calls are TRBV6-5 and TRBJ1-2, with TRBD1 identical over 8 bases. V trimming: 8 bases; J trimming: 2 bases; junction bases outside the gene matches: 7. CDR3 size: 14 residues. Germline V CDR1 and CDR2: MNHEY, SVGAGI. This CDR3 reads CASFKTGENYGYTF. Here the CDR3 DNA reads TGTGCCAGCTTCAAGACAGGGGAGAACTATGGCTACACCTTC.

This chain joins TRBV7-9 and TRBJ2-3; D is uncertain. V dropped 4 bases and J dropped 4 bases, with 21 bases sitting between them. The CDR3 sequence is 17 residues long. Germline lookup yields CDR1 SEHNR and CDR2 FQNEAQ (reference sequence). DNA of the CDR3: TGTGCCAGCAGCTCCCCGCGGCTACCGTCCTTTGCAGATACGCAGTATTTT. It is translated as CASSSPRLPSFADTQYF. Filled out from reference TRBV7-9 and TRBJ2-3, the complete variable domain reads DTGVSQNPRHKITKRGQNVTFRCDPISEHNRLYWYRQTLGQGPEFLTYFQNEAQLEKSRLLSDRFSAERPKGSFSTLEIQRTEQGDSAMYLCASSSPRLPSFADTQYFGPGTRLTVL.

This clone was counted once. The V and J genes are TRBV7-3 and TRBJ2-1; possible D gene TRBD2, 6 bases. The CDR3 sequence is 16 residues long. Per germline, CDR1 SGHTA and CDR2 FQGTGA. Trimming pared 2 bases from V and 0 bases from J, leaving 11 bases between. CDR3 sequence reads: CASSLDGGSSYNEQFF. The CDR3, as DNA: TGTGCCAGCAGCTTAGATGGGGGGAGCTCCTACAATGAGCAGTTCTTC.

This clone has a handful of counts. The rearrangement joins TRBV5-1 to TRBJ2-3; D possibly corresponds to TRBD2 (5 bases). The CDR3 runs 15 residues. CDR1 and CDR2 from the germline V gene are SGHRS and YFSETQ. V lost 4 bases and J 0 bases, leaving 12 bases between the germline ends. The CDR3: CASSGLAPSTDTQYF. The CDR3 region has the DNA TGCGCCAGCAGCGGATTAGCGCCTAGCACAGATACGCAGTATTTT.

This rearrangement joins TRBV10-3 to TRBJ1-2; TRBD1 might be the D (5 bases). This CDR3 has 14 amino acids. The V and J ends lost 0 bases and 7 bases respectively, with 12 bases between them. From germline, CDR1 is ENHRY and CDR2 SYGVKD. CDR3 region: CAISESGGDGGYTF. CDR3 bases: TGTGCCATCAGTGAGTCGGGAGGGGATGGTGGCTACACCTTC.

The chain recombines TRBV6-1 with TRBJ1-6; D call uncertain. V was pared by 2 bases and J by 9 bases, with 8 bases between. Germline CDR1 reads MNHNS; CDR2 reads SASEGT. This CDR3 is 13 amino acids long. The CDR3 protein is CASSETDPSPLHF. CDR3 sequence (DNA): TGTGCCAGCAGTGAAACAGACCCTTCACCCCTCCACTTT.

This chain joins TRBV5-1 and TRBJ1-1; D is unclear. V was trimmed by 5 bases and J by 4 bases, leaving 15 bases between them. From germline, CDR1 is SGHRS and CDR2 YFSETQ. The CDR3 spans 14 residues. In nucleotides, the CDR3 is TGCGCCAGCAGTCTCACTAGTGGGGTCACTGAAGCTTTCTTT. This translates into CASSLTSGVTEAFF.

The table lists this clone with a count of one. The chain joins TRBV5-1 to TRBJ2-1; D may be TRBD1 (5 bases). Between the trimmed V and J ends, which lost 0 bases and 0 bases, there was a span of 7 bases. Germline loops: CDR1 SGHRS, CDR2 YFSETQ. The CDR3 consists of 15 residues. The DNA of the CDR3 is TGCGCCAGCAGCTTGGACAGGCCCTCCTACAATGAGCAGTTCTTC. It yields the protein CASSLDRPSYNEQFF.

This sequence joins TRBV30 and TRBJ1-5, with D maybe TRBD1 (6 bases). The CDR3 covers 14 residues. Per the germline V gene, CDR1 is GTSNPN and CDR2 is SVGIG (reference sequence). Trimming left V 2 bases short and J 0 bases short, with 8 bases between. CDR3 amino acids: CAWSTGHSNQPQHF. CDR3 sequence (DNA): TGTGCCTGGAGTACAGGGCATAGCAATCAGCCCCAGCATTTT.

The CDR3 sequence: CATAQAGAYGYTF. CDR3 in DNA: TGTGCCACCGCCCAGGCGGGGGCGTATGGCTACACCTTC. The chain joins TRBV11-2 to TRBJ1-2; D is possibly TRBD1 (6 bases). The CDR3 covers 13 residues. CDR1 and CDR2 (germline): SGHAT, FQNNGV. The ends were cut back, 10 bases at V and 5 bases at J, with 17 bases in the middle.

The chain uses TRBV15 and TRBJ1-1, with 8 bases matching TRBD1. The V and J ends lost 0 bases and 7 bases, in that order; junction bases with no gene match: 4. Germline V gene sequence: CDR1 LNHNV, CDR2 YYDKDF (reference sequence). CDR3 length: 14 amino acids. The CDR3 spells CATSREYGQGEAFF. The DNA for the CDR3 is TGTGCCACCAGCAGAGAATACGGACAGGGTGAAGCTTTCTTT.

The chain carries TRBV7-2 and TRBJ1-2; perhaps TRBD1 as D (6 bases). Trimming cost V 5 bases and J 1 base, with 14 bases left between them. Looked up from germline, CDR1 is SGHTA and CDR2 is FQGNSA. This CDR3 is built from 15 residues. Here the CDR3 DNA reads TGTGCCAGCAGCCCATCGACAGGCCGTAACTATGGCTACACCTTC. As protein: CASSPSTGRNYGYTF.